A single sample is the source of the 27 T cell receptor beta chains below, sequenced in a study of PD-L1 blockade in urothelial cancer. Here immunoSEQ multiplex PCR was the method, and the copy in TCRdb shows in-frame clones only, minus some. In the table there are some 35,000 clones, about nine tenths of which are singletons. This material consisted of PBMCs, taken around atezolizumab (anti-PD-L1) treatment. These receptors came from an older man with urothelial cancer.

The J gene is TRBJ2-2, the V gene TRBV5-5, with D hard to call. V was shortened by 4 bases and J by 0 bases, with 7 bases between the two germline ends. CDR1 and CDR2 from the germline V gene are SGHKS and YYEKEE (reference sequence). This CDR3 has 14 amino acids. The CDR3 coding sequence is TGTGCCAGCAGCGGGCCATCGAACACCGGGGAGCTGTTTTTT. It yields the protein CASSGPSNTGELFF.

J is TRBJ2-2 and V is TRBV27; 11 nucleotides align to TRBD2. The germline V gene has CDR1 MNHEY and CDR2 SMNVEV (reference sequence). With V trimmed by 5 bases and J by 3 bases, 2 bases remained unmatched. This CDR3 comprises 15 residues. This chain's CDR3 is CASSILAGDTGELFF. CDR3 coding DNA: TGTGCCAGCAGTATACTAGCGGGGGACACCGGGGAGCTGTTTTTT.

This clone was recorded only once. V is TRBV7-2 and J is TRBJ2-7; 8 bases line up with TRBD1. The germline gives CDR1 SGHTA, CDR2 FQGNSA. V shed 1 base, J shed 6 bases, and the junction held 5 bases outside the gene matches. The CDR3 covers 14 residues. In DNA, the CDR3 is TGTGCCAGCAGCTTAGGTCAGGGGGCAGGCGAGCAGTACTTC. Translation: CASSLGQGAGEQYF.

CDR3 nucleotide sequence: TGTGCCAGTAGTATAGTGGGCAGCCCTAACACTGAAGCTTTCTTT. Protein product: CASSIVGSPNTEAFF. The chain joins TRBV19 to TRBJ1-1; no firm D call. CDR3 length: 15 amino acids. V was pared by 1 base and J by 2 bases, with 11 bases between. Germline V gene lookup returns CDR1 LNHDA and CDR2 SQIVND (reference sequence).

The gene calls are TRBV7-9 and TRBJ2-2, with 7 bases identical to TRBD2. There are 15 residues in the CDR3. Germline V lookup: CDR1 SEHNR, CDR2 FQNEAQ (reference sequence). V lost 0 bases, J lost 6 bases, and 4 bases stayed unmatched. Here the CDR3 reads CASSLAGRAAGELFF. The CDR3, as DNA: TGTGCCAGCAGCTTAGCGGGGAGGGCCGCCGGGGAGCTGTTTTTT.

This chain links TRBV7-3 with TRBJ2-1; TRBD1 agrees at 11 bases. Germline-derived CDR1 and CDR2 are SGHTA and FQGTGA. The V and J ends lost 2 bases and 7 bases, in that order; junction bases with no gene match: 4. The CDR3 spans 15 residues. The CDR3 here is CASSLGTGGGNEQFF. The CDR3 bases are TGTGCCAGCAGCTTAGGGACAGGGGGGGGTAATGAGCAGTTCTTC.

The CDR3 protein is CASERQGARFTEAFF. The CDR3 nucleotides are TGTGCCAGCGAGAGACAGGGGGCGCGGTTCACTGAAGCTTTCTTT. The V call is TRBV28, the J call TRBJ1-1, with 10 bases aligning to TRBD1. CDR3 length: 15 residues. V lost 8 bases to trimming and J lost 4 bases; unmatched junction nucleotides: 10. CDR1 is MDHEN, CDR2 SYDVKM, per germline.

V is TRBV5-1 and J is TRBJ2-1, with 14 bases matching TRBD2. The CDR3 totals 16 residues. Germline V gene lookup returns CDR1 SGHRS and CDR2 YFSETQ. Trimming removed 0 bases from V and 9 bases from J; junction bases left unmatched: 5. This chain's CDR3 is CASSLGGLAGVSEQFF. In DNA, the CDR3 is TGCGCCAGCAGCTTGGGGGGACTAGCGGGAGTCAGTGAGCAGTTCTTC.

This rearrangement joins TRBV11-1 to TRBJ2-5, with 7 bases identical to TRBD1. Unmatched junction bases numbered 6, after V lost 3 bases and J lost 5 bases. Germline V gene sequence: CDR1 SGHAT, CDR2 FQDESV (reference sequence). The CDR3 contains 14 residues. The DNA for the CDR3 is TGTGCCAGCAGCTTGGGGGCCAGGGGGGAGACCCAGTACTTC. Its translation: CASSLGARGETQYF.

This rearrangement joins TRBV18 to TRBJ2-1; D is ambiguous. This CDR3 is 12 amino acids long. Trimming shortened V by 3 bases and J by 5 bases, and 5 bases separated the two germline ends. CDR1 and CDR2 (germline): KGHSH, LQKENI. The CDR3 loop is CASSPENNEQFF. CDR3 in DNA: TGTGCCAGCTCACCGGAGAACAATGAGCAGTTCTTC.

V and J are TRBV9 and TRBJ2-3, with D perhaps TRBD1 (6 bases). Trimming took off 2 bases at V and 0 bases at J, with 10 bases between the two ends. The CDR3 has 15 residues. Germline CDR1 and CDR2: SGDLS and YYNGEE. Written as DNA, the CDR3 is TGTGCCAGCAGCGTTCAGGGGTTTAGCACAGATACGCAGTATTTT. Translating gives CASSVQGFSTDTQYF.

The V and J genes are TRBV2 and TRBJ2-1; D call uncertain. The V gene lost 4 bases and the J gene lost 8 bases, with 12 bases spanning the gap. Germline V lookup: CDR1 SNHLY, CDR2 FYNNEI. The CDR3 consists of 13 residues. The CDR3: CASSGFKADEQFF. CDR3 coding DNA: TGTGCCAGCAGTGGATTCAAGGCGGATGAGCAGTTCTTC.

The V call is TRBV5-1, the J call TRBJ2-5, with D tentatively TRBD1 (6 bases). Trimming took off 3 bases at V and 3 bases at J, with 12 bases between the two ends. This CDR3 region has 14 residues. Germline V gene sequence: CDR1 SGHRS, CDR2 YFSETQ. CDR3 DNA sequence: TGCGCCAGCAGCTACGGACAGCGGAAAGAGACCCAGTACTTC. Translated: CASSYGQRKETQYF.

This chain uses TRBV5-1 with TRBJ1-2, with D unresolved. The length of the CDR3 is 11 residues. The germline V gene encodes CDR1 SGHRS and CDR2 YFSETQ. Trimming took 7 bases from V and 6 from J, leaving 10 bases between them. CDR3: CASGRGDGYTF. The DNA for the CDR3 is TGCGCCAGCGGGCGGGGTGATGGCTACACCTTC.

This chain uses TRBV7-9 with TRBJ1-2; no clear D gene. The germline CDR1 and CDR2 sequences are SEHNR and FQNEAQ (reference sequence). The CDR3 runs to 11 residues. V gave up 3 bases and J gave up 7 bases, with 6 bases separating them. This CDR3 reads CASSLSGGYTF. CDR3 nucleotides: TGTGCCAGCAGCTTGAGCGGTGGCTACACCTTC.

CDR3 sequence reads: CASTRGGRSAGLETQYF. Written as DNA, the CDR3 is TGCGCCAGCACCCGGGGCGGGAGGTCGGCCGGTTTGGAGACCCAGTACTTC. The chain has TRBV5-1 and TRBJ2-5, with 8 positions matching TRBD2. The CDR3 runs to 17 residues. The germline gives CDR1 SGHRS, CDR2 YFSETQ. V lost 6 bases and J lost 5; bases outside the gene matches: 18.

The chain recombines TRBV5-3 with TRBJ2-2; TRBD1 matches at 9 bases. TRBV5-3 is recorded as an ORF, its role being uncertain. Germline trimming cut 3 bases from V and 5 bases from J; bases unmatched to any gene: 2. This CDR3 spans 14 amino acids. The CDR3, as DNA: TGTGCCAGAAGCTGTGGACAGGGGACCGGGGAGCTGTTTTTT. Its translation: CARSCGQGTGELFF.

The chain has TRBV19 and TRBJ1-1; D may be TRBD1 (5 bases). Deletions cut 6 bases from V and 10 bases from J, with 21 bases between. Germline values: CDR1 LNHDA, CDR2 SQIVND (reference sequence). The CDR3 covers 14 residues. The CDR3 DNA sequence: TGTGCCAGTAGCCTGGGGGGAGGGCCTATTGGAGCTTTCTTT. Its translation: CASSLGGGPIGAFF.

The rearrangement joins TRBV6-5 to TRBJ1-1, with D perhaps TRBD1 (6 bases). Germline V lookup: CDR1 MNHEY, CDR2 SVGAGI. This CDR3 comprises 13 residues. V was cut by 5 bases and J by 6 bases, with 13 bases left in between. The CDR3 DNA sequence: TGTGCCAGCAGTATAGGGGGAGAATCTGAAGCTTTCTTT. Translation: CASSIGGESEAFF.

The V call is TRBV15, the J call TRBJ1-4, with 10 nucleotides matching TRBD1. CDR3 length equals 16 residues. The V and J ends lost 2 bases and 7 bases, in that order; junction bases with no gene match: 7. Germline V lookup: CDR1 LNHNV, CDR2 YYDKDF (reference sequence). CDR3 coding DNA: TGTGCCACCAGCAGAACCCCGGGACAGGGGCGTGAAAAACTGTTTTTT. Its translation: CATSRTPGQGREKLFF.

This chain joins TRBV19 and TRBJ2-1; 9 bases are shared with TRBD2. With V trimmed by 1 base and J by 7 bases, 8 bases remained unmatched. The CDR3 totals 16 residues. Looked up from germline, CDR1 is LNHDA and CDR2 is SQIVND (reference sequence). This CDR3 reads CASSIGGRAFGNEQFF. CDR3 bases: TGTGCCAGTAGTATAGGCGGGAGGGCCTTTGGGAATGAGCAGTTCTTC.

The chain carries TRBV5-6 and TRBJ2-2; the match to TRBD2 covers 12 bases. Germline CDR1 and CDR2: SGHDT and YYEEEE. The V gene end was trimmed by 0 bases and the J gene end by 4 bases; junction bases not matched to a gene: 4. The CDR3 is 17 residues long. CDR3 sequence (DNA): TGTGCCAGCAGCTTGGGACTAGCGGGAGAAAGCACCGGGGAGCTGTTTTTT. It is translated as CASSLGLAGESTGELFF.

This sequence joins TRBV28 and TRBJ2-7, with 12 bases fitting TRBD1. This CDR3 region has 14 residues. The ends lost 11 bases at V and 2 bases at J; junction bases unmatched: 7. In germline, CDR1 is MDHEN, CDR2 SYDVKM. The CDR3 DNA is TGTGCCCTGAAGGGACAGGGGGCCCCCTACGAGCAGTACTTC. Translated: CALKGQGAPYEQYF.

V gene TRBV7-9 combines with J gene TRBJ2-7, with unresolved D. V dropped 5 bases and J dropped 2 bases, with 7 bases sitting between them. Germline CDR1 SEHNR, CDR2 FQNEAQ (reference sequence). The CDR3 length is 12 residues. Written as DNA, the CDR3 is TGTGCCAGCAGCCTCACAACCTACGAGCAGTACTTC. Translated: CASSLTTYEQYF.

The chain uses TRBV30 and TRBJ2-5, with D perhaps matching TRBD2 (5 bases). Germline V gives CDR1 GTSNPN, CDR2 SVGIG (reference sequence). The CDR3 is made up of 14 amino acids. With 0 bases removed from V and 1 base from J, the gap between germline ends came to 9 bases. The CDR3 DNA reads TGTGCCTGGAGTGTCTTGGGAGTCCAAGAGACCCAGTACTTC. As protein: CAWSVLGVQETQYF.

A few counts support this clone. This chain links TRBV15 with TRBJ2-1, with a weak D call TRBD1 (5 bases). The CDR3 loop spans 12 amino acids. Trimming cost V 4 bases and J 10 bases, with 11 bases left between them. In germline, CDR1 is LNHNV, CDR2 YYDKDF (reference sequence). In DNA form, the CDR3 reads TGTGCCACCAGCATCTACAGGAACGAGCAGTTCTTC. This sequence encodes CATSIYRNEQFF.

The chain couples TRBV19 to TRBJ2-1, with 9 positions matching TRBD2. Trimming took 5 bases from V and 3 from J; bases not matched to a gene: 11. The CDR3 totals 17 residues. The germline V gene has CDR1 LNHDA and CDR2 SQIVND (reference sequence). CDR3 region: CASSDRKGLALYNEQFF. CDR3 coding DNA: TGTGCCAGTAGTGATAGGAAAGGACTAGCGCTCTACAATGAGCAGTTCTTC. Variable domain in full (rest from reference TRBV19 and TRBJ2-1): DGGITQSPKYLFRKEGQNVTLSCEQNLNHDAMYWYRQDPGQGLRLIYYSQIVNDFQKGDIAEGYSVSREKKESFPLTVTSAQKNPTAFYLCASSDRKGLALYNEQFFGPGTRLTVL.